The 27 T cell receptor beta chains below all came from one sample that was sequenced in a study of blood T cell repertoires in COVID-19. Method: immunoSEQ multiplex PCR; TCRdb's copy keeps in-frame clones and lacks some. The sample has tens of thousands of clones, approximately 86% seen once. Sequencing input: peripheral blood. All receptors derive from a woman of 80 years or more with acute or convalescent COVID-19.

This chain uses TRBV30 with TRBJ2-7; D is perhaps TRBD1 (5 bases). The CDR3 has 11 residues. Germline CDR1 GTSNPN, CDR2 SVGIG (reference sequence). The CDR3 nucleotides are TGTGGCATAGGGCAGGGCTACGAGCAGTACTTC. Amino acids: CGIGQGYEQYF.

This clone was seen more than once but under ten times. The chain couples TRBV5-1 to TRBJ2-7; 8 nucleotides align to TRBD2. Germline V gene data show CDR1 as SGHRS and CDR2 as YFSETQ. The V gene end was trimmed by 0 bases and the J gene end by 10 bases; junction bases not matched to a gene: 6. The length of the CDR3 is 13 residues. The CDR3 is CASSLERGGAQYF. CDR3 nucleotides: TGCGCCAGCAGCTTGGAACGGGGGGGCGCCCAGTACTTC.

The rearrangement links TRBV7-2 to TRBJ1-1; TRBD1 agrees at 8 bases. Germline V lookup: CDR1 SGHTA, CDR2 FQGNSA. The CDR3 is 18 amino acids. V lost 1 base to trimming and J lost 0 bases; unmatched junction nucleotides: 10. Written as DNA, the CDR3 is TGTGCCAGCAGCTTAGGCTCCGGGACAGGTGGAATGAACACTGAAGCTTTCTTT. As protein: CASSLGSGTGGMNTEAFF.

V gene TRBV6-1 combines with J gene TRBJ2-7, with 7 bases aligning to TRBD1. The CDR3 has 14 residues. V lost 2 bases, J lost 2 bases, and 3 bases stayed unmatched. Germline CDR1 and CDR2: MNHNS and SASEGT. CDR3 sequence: CASSELGQTYEQYF. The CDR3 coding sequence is TGTGCCAGCAGTGAATTGGGACAGACCTACGAGCAGTACTTC.

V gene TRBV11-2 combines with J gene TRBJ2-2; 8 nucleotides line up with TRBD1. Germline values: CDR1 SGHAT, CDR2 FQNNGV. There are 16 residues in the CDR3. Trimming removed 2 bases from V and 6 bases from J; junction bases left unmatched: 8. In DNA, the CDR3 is TGTGCCAGCAGCTTAACCCGACAGGGGCGGGCCGGGGAGCTGTTTTTT. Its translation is CASSLTRQGRAGELFF.

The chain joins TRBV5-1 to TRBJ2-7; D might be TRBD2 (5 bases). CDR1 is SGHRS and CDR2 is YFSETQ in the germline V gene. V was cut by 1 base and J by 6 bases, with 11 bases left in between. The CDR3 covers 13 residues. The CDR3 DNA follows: TGCGCCAGCAGCTTGTTTACGGGGAGCGAGCAGTACTTC. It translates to CASSLFTGSEQYF. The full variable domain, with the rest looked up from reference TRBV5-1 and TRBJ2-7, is KAGVTQTPRYLIKTRGQQVTLSCSPISGHRSVSWYQQTPGQGLQFLFEYFSETQRNKGNFPGRFSGRQFSNSRSEMNVSTLELGDSALYLCASSLFTGSEQYFGPGTRLTVT.

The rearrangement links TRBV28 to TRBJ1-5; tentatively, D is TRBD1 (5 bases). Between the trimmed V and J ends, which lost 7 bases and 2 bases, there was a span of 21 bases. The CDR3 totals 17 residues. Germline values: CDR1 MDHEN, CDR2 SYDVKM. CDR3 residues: CASTQPTKGRGNQPQHF. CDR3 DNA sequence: TGTGCCAGCACACAACCGACGAAGGGGCGAGGCAATCAGCCCCAGCATTTT.

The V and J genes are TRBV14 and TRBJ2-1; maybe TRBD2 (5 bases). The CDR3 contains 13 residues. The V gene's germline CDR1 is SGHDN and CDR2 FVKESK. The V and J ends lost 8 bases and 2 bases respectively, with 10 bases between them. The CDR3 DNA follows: TGTGCCAGCCAAAGAGGGACCTACAATGAGCAGTTCTTC. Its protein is CASQRGTYNEQFF.

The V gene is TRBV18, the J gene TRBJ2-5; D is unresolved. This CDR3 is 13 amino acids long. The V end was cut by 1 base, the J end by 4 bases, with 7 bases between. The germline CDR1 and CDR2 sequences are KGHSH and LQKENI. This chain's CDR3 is CASSPLPGETQYF. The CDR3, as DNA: TGTGCCAGCTCACCACTTCCAGGAGAGACCCAGTACTTC.

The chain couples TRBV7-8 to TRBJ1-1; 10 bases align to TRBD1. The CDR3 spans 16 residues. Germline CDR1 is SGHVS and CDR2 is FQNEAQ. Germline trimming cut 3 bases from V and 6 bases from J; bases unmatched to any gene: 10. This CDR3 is CASSLGGTGAKAEAFF. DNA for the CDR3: TGTGCCAGCAGCTTGGGAGGGACAGGGGCAAAAGCTGAAGCTTTCTTT.

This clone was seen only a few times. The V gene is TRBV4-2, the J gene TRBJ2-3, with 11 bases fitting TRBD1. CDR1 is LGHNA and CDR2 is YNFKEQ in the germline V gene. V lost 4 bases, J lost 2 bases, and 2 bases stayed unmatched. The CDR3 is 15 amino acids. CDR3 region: CASSPGQGDTDTQYF. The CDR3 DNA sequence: TGTGCCAGCAGCCCGGGACAGGGGGACACAGATACGCAGTATTTT.

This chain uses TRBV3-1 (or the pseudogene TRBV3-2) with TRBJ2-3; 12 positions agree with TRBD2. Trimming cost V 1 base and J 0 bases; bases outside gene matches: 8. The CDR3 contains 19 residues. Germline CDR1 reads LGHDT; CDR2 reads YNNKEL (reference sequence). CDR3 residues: CASSQGWLAGGSSTDTQYF. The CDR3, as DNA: TGTGCCAGCAGCCAAGGATGGCTAGCGGGGGGGTCTAGCACAGATACGCAGTATTTT.

In DNA form, the CDR3 reads TGTGCCAGCTCACCAGAGACAGCGAACACTGAAGCTTTCTTT. This sequence encodes CASSPETANTEAFF. The genes are TRBV18 and TRBJ1-1; the D gene is possibly TRBD1 (5 bases). The CDR3 loop spans 14 amino acids. V lost 2 bases and J lost 1, with 8 bases in between. Looked up from germline, CDR1 is KGHSH and CDR2 is LQKENI.

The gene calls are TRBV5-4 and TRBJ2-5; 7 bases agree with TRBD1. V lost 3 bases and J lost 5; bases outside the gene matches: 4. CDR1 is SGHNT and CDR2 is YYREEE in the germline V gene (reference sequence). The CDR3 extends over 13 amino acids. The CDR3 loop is CASSSGGFETQYF. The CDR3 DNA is TGTGCCAGCAGCTCAGGGGGATTTGAGACCCAGTACTTC.

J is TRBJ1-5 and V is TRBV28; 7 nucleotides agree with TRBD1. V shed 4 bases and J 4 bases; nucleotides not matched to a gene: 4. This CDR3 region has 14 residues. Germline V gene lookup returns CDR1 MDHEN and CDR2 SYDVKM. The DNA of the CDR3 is TGTGCCAGCAGTTCGATGACAGGGAATCAGCCCCAGCATTTT. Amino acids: CASSSMTGNQPQHF. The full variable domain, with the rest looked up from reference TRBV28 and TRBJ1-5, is DVKVTQSSRYLVKRTGEKVFLECVQDMDHENMFWYRQDPGLGLRLIYFSYDVKMKEKGDIPEGYSVSREKKERFSLILESASTNQTSMYLCASSSMTGNQPQHFGDGTRLSIL.

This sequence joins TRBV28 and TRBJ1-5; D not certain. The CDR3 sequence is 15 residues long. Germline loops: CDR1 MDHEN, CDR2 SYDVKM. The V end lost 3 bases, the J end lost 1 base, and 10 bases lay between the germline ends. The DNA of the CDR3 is TGTGCCAGCAGTTTTCGGGGTCGGAGCAATCAGCCCCAGCATTTT. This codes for CASSFRGRSNQPQHF.

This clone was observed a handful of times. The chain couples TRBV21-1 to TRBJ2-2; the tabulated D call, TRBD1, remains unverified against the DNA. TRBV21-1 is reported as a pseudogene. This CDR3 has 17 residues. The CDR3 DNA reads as TGTGCCAGCAGCAAAGCGCTCGAGACAGGGTGTGCCGGGGAGCTGTTTTTT. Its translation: CASSKALETGCAGELFF.

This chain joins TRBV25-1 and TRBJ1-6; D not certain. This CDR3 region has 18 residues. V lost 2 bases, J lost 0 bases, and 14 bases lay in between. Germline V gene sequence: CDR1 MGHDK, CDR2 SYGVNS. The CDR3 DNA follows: TGTGCCAGCAGTGAACTGAGATTCTCTAGCTCCTATAATTCACCCCTCCACTTT. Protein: CASSELRFSSSYNSPLHF.

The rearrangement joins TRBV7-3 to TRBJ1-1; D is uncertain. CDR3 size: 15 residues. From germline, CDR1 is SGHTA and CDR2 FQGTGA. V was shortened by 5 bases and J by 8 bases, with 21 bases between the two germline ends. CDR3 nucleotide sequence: TGTGCCAGCAGCCCGGGAGTAAGGAAGGACCAGGAAGCTTTCTTT. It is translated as CASSPGVRKDQEAFF.

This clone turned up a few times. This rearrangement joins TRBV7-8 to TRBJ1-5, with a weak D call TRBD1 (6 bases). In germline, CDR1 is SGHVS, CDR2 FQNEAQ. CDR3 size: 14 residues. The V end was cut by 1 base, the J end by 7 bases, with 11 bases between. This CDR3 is CASSLGGGSQPQHF. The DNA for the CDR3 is TGTGCCAGCAGCTTAGGGGGGGGCAGCCAGCCCCAGCATTTT.

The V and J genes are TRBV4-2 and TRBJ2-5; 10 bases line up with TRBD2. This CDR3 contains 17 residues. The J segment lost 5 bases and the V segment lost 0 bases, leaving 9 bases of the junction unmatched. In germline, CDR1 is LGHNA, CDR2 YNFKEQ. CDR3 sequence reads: CASSQDGGSGGFETQYF. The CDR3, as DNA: TGTGCCAGCAGCCAAGATGGGGGTAGCGGGGGGTTTGAGACCCAGTACTTC.

The CDR3 sequence is CASSYRDRNTDTQYF. CDR3 bases: TGTGCCAGCAGCTATCGGGACAGAAACACAGATACGCAGTATTTT. J is TRBJ2-3 and V is TRBV11-3, with 7 bases aligning to TRBD1. Germline CDR1 and CDR2: SGHNT and YENEEA. This CDR3 is 15 amino acids long. The junction had 6 bases not matched to a gene; V was cut back by 4 bases and J by 2 bases.

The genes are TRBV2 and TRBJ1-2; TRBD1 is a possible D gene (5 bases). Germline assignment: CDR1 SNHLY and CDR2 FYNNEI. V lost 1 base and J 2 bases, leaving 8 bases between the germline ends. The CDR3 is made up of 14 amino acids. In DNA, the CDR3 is TGTGCCAGCAGTGAAGGGGGACTCAACTATGGCTACACCTTC. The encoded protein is CASSEGGLNYGYTF.

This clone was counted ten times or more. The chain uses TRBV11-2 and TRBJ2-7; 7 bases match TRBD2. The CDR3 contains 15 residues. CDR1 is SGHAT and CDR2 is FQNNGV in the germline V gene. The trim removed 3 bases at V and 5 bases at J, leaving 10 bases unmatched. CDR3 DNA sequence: TGTGCCAGCAGCTTGGATCGCGGGGGAGGGAACGAGCAGTACTTC. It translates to CASSLDRGGGNEQYF. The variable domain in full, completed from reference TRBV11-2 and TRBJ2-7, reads EAGVAQSPRYKIIEKRQSVAFWCNPISGHATLYWYQQILGQGPKLLIQFQNNGVVDDSQLPKDRFSAERLKGVDSTLKIQPAKLEDSAVYLCASSLDRGGGNEQYFGPGTRLTVT.

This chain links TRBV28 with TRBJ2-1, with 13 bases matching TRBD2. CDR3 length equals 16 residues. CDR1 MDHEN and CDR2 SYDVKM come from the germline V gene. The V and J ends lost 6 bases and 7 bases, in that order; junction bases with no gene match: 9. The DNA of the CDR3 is TGTGCCAGCAGCCAAACTAGCGGGGGGGCTTTGAATGAGCAGTTCTTC. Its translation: CASSQTSGGALNEQFF.

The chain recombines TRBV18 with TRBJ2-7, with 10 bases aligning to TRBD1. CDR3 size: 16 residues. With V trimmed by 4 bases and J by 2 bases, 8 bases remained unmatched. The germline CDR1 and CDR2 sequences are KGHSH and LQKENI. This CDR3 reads CASSLVPGQGTYEQYF. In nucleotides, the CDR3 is TGTGCCAGCTCACTGGTACCGGGACAGGGGACCTACGAGCAGTACTTC.

The CDR3 bases are TGTGCCAGTAGTGTCGACACCTATACGCAGTATTTT. It translates to CASSVDTYTQYF. The chain links TRBV19 to TRBJ2-3; D gene uncertain. V was trimmed by 5 bases and J by 7 bases, leaving 10 bases between them. The CDR3 runs to 12 residues. The germline V gene encodes CDR1 LNHDA and CDR2 SQIVND (reference sequence).